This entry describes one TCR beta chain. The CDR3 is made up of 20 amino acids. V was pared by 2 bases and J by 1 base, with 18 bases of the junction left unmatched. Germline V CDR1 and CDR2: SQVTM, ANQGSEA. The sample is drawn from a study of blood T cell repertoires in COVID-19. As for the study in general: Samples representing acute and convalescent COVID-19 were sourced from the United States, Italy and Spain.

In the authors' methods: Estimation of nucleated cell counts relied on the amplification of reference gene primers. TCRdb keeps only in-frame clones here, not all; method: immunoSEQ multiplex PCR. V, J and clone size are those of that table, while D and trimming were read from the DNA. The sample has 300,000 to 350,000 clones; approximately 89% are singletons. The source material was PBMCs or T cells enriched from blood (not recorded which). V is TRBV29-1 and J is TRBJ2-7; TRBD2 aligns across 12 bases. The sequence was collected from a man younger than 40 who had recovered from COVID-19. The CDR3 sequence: CSVEYSVGLAGGDYSYEQYF. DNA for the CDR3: TGCAGCGTTGAATACTCCGTCGGCCTAGCGGGGGGGGACTATTCCTACGAGCAGTACTTC.